One sample yielded the 23 T cell receptor beta chains listed below, sequenced in a study of blood T cell repertoires in COVID-19. Measured with immunoSEQ multiplex PCR; TCRdb has only the in-frame clones, and not every one. The sample records about 56,000 clones, roughly 89% being singletons. The source material was peripheral blood. The receptors here all came from a woman between 55 and 75 years old with COVID-19, enrolled during active disease.

This clone came up once. CDR3 protein: CASSLLGVAFF. CDR3 DNA sequence: TGTGCCAGCAGTTTACTCGGGGTAGCTTTCTTT. The chain combines TRBV12-3 or TRBV12-4 with TRBJ1-1; D not certain. V lost 2 bases to trimming and J lost 10 bases, with 8 bases between them. This CDR3 region has 11 residues.

This chain links TRBV29-1 with TRBJ2-1; TRBD1 aligns across 9 bases. The germline V gene has CDR1 SQVTM and CDR2 ANQGSEA. CDR3 length: 17 amino acids. The V and J ends lost 1 base and 0 bases, in that order; junction bases with no gene match: 7. The CDR3 DNA follows: TGCAGCGTTGAAGGAGGGACAGGGTCTAGCTCCTACAATGAGCAGTTCTTC. It translates to CSVEGGTGSSSYNEQFF.

This chain joins TRBV7-6 and TRBJ2-2; TRBD2 matches 9 bases. Germline V gene data show CDR1 as SGHVS and CDR2 as FNYEAQ. V was pared by 5 bases and J by 0 bases, with 4 bases of the junction left unmatched. The CDR3 loop spans 16 amino acids. The CDR3, as DNA: TGTGCCAGCAGCCCCATAGCGGGAGCGAACACCGGGGAGCTGTTTTTT. It yields the protein CASSPIAGANTGELFF.

This sequence joins TRBV29-1 and TRBJ2-3; D might be TRBD2 (6 bases). The CDR3 extends over 18 amino acids. Germline values: CDR1 SQVTM, CDR2 ANQGSEA. Trimming removed 4 bases at V and 3 bases at J, with 26 bases between. CDR3 DNA: TGCAGCGTTGGGGATTTGGCGGGGACCCTTTGGGGGACAGATACGCAGTATTTT. Its protein is CSVGDLAGTLWGTDTQYF.

The rearrangement uses TRBV19 and TRBJ2-1; no firm D call. Germline values: CDR1 LNHDA, CDR2 SQIVND (reference sequence). Trimming took 1 base from V and 4 from J, leaving 14 bases between them. This CDR3 comprises 16 residues. For the CDR3, the DNA is TGTGCCAGTAGTATAGGTCACAGTTTTCCGTACAATGAGCAGTTCTTC. Protein sequence: CASSIGHSFPYNEQFF.

The V and J genes are TRBV30 and TRBJ1-2; 7 bases are a match to TRBD1. The CDR3 runs to 13 residues. V was clipped by 7 bases and J by 2 bases; unmatched bases: 7. The germline V gene has CDR1 GTSNPN and CDR2 SVGIG (reference sequence). The CDR3 sequence: CASPGQWNYGYTF. CDR3 nucleotide sequence: TGTGCCTCACCGGGACAGTGGAACTATGGCTACACCTTC.

The CDR3 nucleotides are TGTGCCATTAACCCAGGGGCCAGCGCTGAAGCTTTCTTT. Encoded protein: CAINPGASAEAFF. This chain joins TRBV7-9 and TRBJ1-1, with D perhaps matching TRBD1 (6 bases). Trimming left V 10 bases short and J 6 bases short, with 18 bases between. The CDR3 runs 13 residues. Germline CDR1 SEHNR, CDR2 FQNEAQ (reference sequence).

The chain has TRBV19 and TRBJ2-7, with 9 bases aligning to TRBD1. The CDR3 is 17 residues long. Germline V CDR1 and CDR2: LNHDA, SQIVND (reference sequence). The V segment lost 5 bases and the J segment 2 bases; nucleotides outside the gene matches: 13. CDR3 coding DNA: TGTGCCAGTAGTCCCACGGACAGGGGTGTTCGACCCTACGAGCAGTACTTC. Translation gives CASSPTDRGVRPYEQYF.

Here the CDR3 reads CASSLVGQVEDYGYTF. The CDR3 nucleotides are TGTGCCAGCAGCTTAGTAGGACAGGTTGAGGACTATGGCTACACCTTC. The chain has TRBV7-8 and TRBJ1-2; 7 positions match TRBD1. Germline lookup yields CDR1 SGHVS and CDR2 FQNEAQ. The CDR3 is 16 amino acids. V was pared by 1 base and J by 3 bases, with 8 bases of the junction left unmatched.

The V call is TRBV2, the J call TRBJ2-3; D possibly corresponds to TRBD2 (6 bases). Germline CDR1 is SNHLY and CDR2 is FYNNEI. V was pared by 4 bases and J by 2 bases, with 28 bases between. The CDR3 spans 20 residues. The CDR3 nucleotides read TGTGCCAGCAGTGTTCCCCCGGGACTGGGTGGTAGAGGCTACACAGATACGCAGTATTTT. Its protein product is CASSVPPGLGGRGYTDTQYF.

V and J are TRBV11-2 and TRBJ2-7; a weak D match, TRBD2 (5 bases). CDR1 and CDR2 from the germline V gene are SGHAT and FQNNGV. The CDR3 contains 15 residues. V lost 4 bases and J 3 bases, leaving 16 bases between the germline ends. The DNA of the CDR3 is TGTGCCAGCAGCTCCCCCGGACTGCCTCACTACGAGCAGTACTTC. It yields the protein CASSSPGLPHYEQYF.

This chain joins TRBV4-3 and TRBJ1-3; D gene uncertain. The germline CDR1 and CDR2 sequences are LGHNA and YSLEER. The CDR3 is 14 residues long. The V gene lost 0 bases and the J gene lost 2 bases, with 5 bases spanning the gap. The CDR3 sequence: CASSQDTAGNTIYF. The CDR3 DNA reads as TGCGCCAGCAGCCAAGATACGGCTGGAAACACCATATATTTT.

The rearrangement joins TRBV19 to TRBJ1-2; D is ambiguous. CDR3 size: 14 residues. The germline V and J ends were trimmed by 0 bases and 3 bases, with 8 bases remaining between them. Per germline, CDR1 LNHDA and CDR2 SQIVND (reference sequence). The CDR3 region is CASSIDRGDYGYTF. DNA of the CDR3: TGTGCCAGTAGTATAGATCGGGGAGACTATGGCTACACCTTC.

The chain has TRBV4-1 and TRBJ1-1; TRBD1 is a possible D gene (6 bases). This CDR3 comprises 15 residues. The germline V gene encodes CDR1 MGHRA and CDR2 YSYEKL. Trimming removed 0 bases from V and 7 bases from J, with 15 bases in between. The CDR3: CASSQDTGRGGEAFF. The CDR3, as DNA: TGCGCCAGCAGCCAAGATACAGGGCGGGGGGGTGAAGCTTTCTTT.

J is TRBJ1-2 and V is TRBV5-1; 10 bases match TRBD1. CDR3 length: 19 amino acids. Germline loops: CDR1 SGHRS, CDR2 YFSETQ. After removal of 3 bases from V and 2 bases from J, the junction contained 16 bases not matched to a gene. The CDR3 is CASSSPGTGDHTENYGYTF. CDR3 DNA: TGCGCCAGCAGCTCTCCCGGGACAGGGGACCATACGGAGAACTATGGCTACACCTTC. Combining the CDR3 with reference TRBV5-1 and TRBJ1-2 gives the whole variable domain KAGVTQTPRYLIKTRGQQVTLSCSPISGHRSVSWYQQTPGQGLQFLFEYFSETQRNKGNFPGRFSGRQFSNSRSEMNVSTLELGDSALYLCASSSPGTGDHTENYGYTFGSGTRLTVV.

The chain is built from TRBV27 and TRBJ2-7, with D possibly being TRBD2 (6 bases). In germline, CDR1 is MNHEY, CDR2 SMNVEV (reference sequence). This CDR3 region has 14 residues. Between the trimmed V and J ends, which lost 5 bases and 4 bases, there was a span of 15 bases. For the CDR3, the DNA is TGTGCCAGCAGTACCTCATCCGGGACTTACGAGCAGTACTTC. Protein: CASSTSSGTYEQYF.

As DNA, the CDR3 is TGTGCCAGCAGATTGACAGTTAGCTCCTACAATGAGCAGTTCTTC. It specifies CASRLTVSSYNEQFF. This chain connects TRBV2 to TRBJ2-1; a possible D gene is TRBD1 (5 bases). This CDR3 has 15 residues. Trimming cost V 6 bases and J 0 bases, with 12 bases left between them. Germline lookup yields CDR1 SNHLY and CDR2 FYNNEI.

This clone was counted only a few times. The genes are TRBV25-1 and TRBJ1-1; no reliable D call. V lost 5 bases and J lost 0, with 4 bases in between. CDR1 is MGHDK, CDR2 SYGVNS, per germline. This CDR3 region has 12 residues. The CDR3 DNA reads TGTGCCAGCAGTCGAGTGAACACTGAAGCTTTCTTT. Its translation is CASSRVNTEAFF. Based on the CDR3 plus reference TRBV25-1 and TRBJ1-1, the full variable domain is EADIYQTPRYLVIGTGKKITLECSQTMGHDKMYWYQQDPGMELHLIHYSYGVNSTEKGDLSSESTVSRIRTEHFPLTLESARPSHTSQYLCASSRVNTEAFFGQGTRLTVV.

The chain links TRBV18 to TRBJ2-2, with D possibly matching TRBD2 (7 bases). The germline V and J ends were trimmed by 6 bases and 0 bases, with 17 bases remaining between them. The germline V gene encodes CDR1 KGHSH and CDR2 LQKENI. This CDR3 region has 17 residues. The CDR3 DNA reads as TGTGCCAGCTCTCTACCAGGAGGGGGGGCGAACACCGGGGAGCTGTTTTTT. Amino acids: CASSLPGGGANTGELFF.

The chain combines TRBV27 with TRBJ2-5; 7 positions match TRBD2. Germline values: CDR1 MNHEY, CDR2 SMNVEV (reference sequence). V dropped 6 bases and J dropped 2; count of bases not matched to a gene: 12. This CDR3 spans 16 amino acids. CDR3 region: CASSPGPGRGQETQYF. DNA for the CDR3: TGTGCCAGCAGCCCGGGACCTGGGCGGGGGCAAGAGACCCAGTACTTC.

This rearrangement joins TRBV24-1 to TRBJ2-7; 9 bases map to TRBD2. There are 15 residues in the CDR3. V was clipped by 2 bases and J by 6 bases; unmatched bases: 7. Germline CDR1 KGHDR, CDR2 SFDVKD. The chain's CDR3 is CATSDSGGRAFEQYF. CDR3 nucleotides: TGTGCCACCAGTGATTCGGGCGGGAGGGCCTTCGAGCAGTACTTC.

The V call is TRBV11-3, the J call TRBJ1-1; D possibly corresponds to TRBD1 (5 bases). Between the trimmed V and J ends, which lost 4 bases and 3 bases, there was a span of 15 bases. Per germline, CDR1 SGHNT and CDR2 YENEEA. This CDR3 has 15 amino acids. The CDR3 DNA reads TGTGCCAGCAGCTCCCCGGGACTAAGGGACACTGAAGCTTTCTTT. Encoded protein: CASSSPGLRDTEAFF.

The chain recombines TRBV6-5 with TRBJ2-1; D is perhaps TRBD1 (5 bases). CDR1 and CDR2 from the germline V gene are MNHEY and SVGAGI. V dropped 2 bases and J dropped 1 base, with 9 bases sitting between them. This CDR3 contains 15 residues. CDR3 loop: CASSYMAGSYNEQFF. The CDR3 DNA reads as TGTGCCAGCAGTTACATGGCAGGGTCCTACAATGAGCAGTTCTTC.